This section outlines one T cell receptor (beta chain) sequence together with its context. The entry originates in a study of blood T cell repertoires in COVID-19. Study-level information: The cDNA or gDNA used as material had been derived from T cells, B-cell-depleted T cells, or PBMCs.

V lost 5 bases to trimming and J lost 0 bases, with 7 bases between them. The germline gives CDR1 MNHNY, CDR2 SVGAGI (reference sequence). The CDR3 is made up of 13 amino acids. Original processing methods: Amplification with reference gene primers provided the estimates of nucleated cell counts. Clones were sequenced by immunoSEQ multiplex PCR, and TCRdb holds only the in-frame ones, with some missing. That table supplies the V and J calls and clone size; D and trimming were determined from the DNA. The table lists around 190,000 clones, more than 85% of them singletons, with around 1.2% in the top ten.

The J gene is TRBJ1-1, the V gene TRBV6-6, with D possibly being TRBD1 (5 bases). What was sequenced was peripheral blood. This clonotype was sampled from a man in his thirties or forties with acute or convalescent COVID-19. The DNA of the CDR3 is TGTGCCAGCAGTCCCAGGGTGAACACTGAAGCTTTCTTT. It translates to CASSPRVNTEAFF.